The sequence of this T cell receptor beta chain was determined in a study of brain T cells in children with intractable seizures. Data came from immunoSEQ multiplex PCR; TCRdb stores just in-frame clones and leaves some out. Here the sample spans 300,000 to 400,000 clones, 85% to 95% being singletons. CDR1 and CDR2 (germline): LGHNA, YNFKEQ. The CDR3 is 16 amino acids. The trim removed 0 bases at V and 5 bases at J, leaving 9 bases unmatched. Details on this clone: Its antigen is as yet unknown.

Time point in this sample: blood from clinic visit 5 months post-surgery; TSC patient then seizure free. Sequencing was limited to surgery cases with top T cell transcript signatures in brain tissue. Before surgery, patients took at least one anti-epileptic drug. Points from the study as a whole: Pre-surgery blood may have been undersampled, hiding some clones.

The material was peripheral blood, obtained approximately 5 months after surgery. The TCR originated in a boy in the first two years of life with tuberous sclerosis and intractable seizures. The V gene is TRBV4-2, the J gene TRBJ2-5; 7 nucleotides line up with TRBD1. CDR3: CASSQDHRGVPETQYF. CDR3 nucleotide sequence: TGTGCCAGCAGCCAAGATCACAGGGGTGTCCCGGAGACCCAGTACTTC.